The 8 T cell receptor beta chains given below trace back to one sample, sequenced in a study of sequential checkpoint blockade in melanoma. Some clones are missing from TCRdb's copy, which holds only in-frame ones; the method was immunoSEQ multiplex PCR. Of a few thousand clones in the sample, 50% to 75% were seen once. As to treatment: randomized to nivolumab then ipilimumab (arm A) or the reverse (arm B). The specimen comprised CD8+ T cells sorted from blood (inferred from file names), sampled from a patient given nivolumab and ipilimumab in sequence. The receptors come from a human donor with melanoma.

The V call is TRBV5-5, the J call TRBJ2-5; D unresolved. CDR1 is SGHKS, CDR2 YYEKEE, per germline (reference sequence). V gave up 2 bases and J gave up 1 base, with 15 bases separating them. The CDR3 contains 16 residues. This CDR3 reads CASSLESELGQETQYF. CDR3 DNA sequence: TGTGCCAGCAGCTTAGAATCGGAGCTGGGCCAAGAGACCCAGTACTTC.

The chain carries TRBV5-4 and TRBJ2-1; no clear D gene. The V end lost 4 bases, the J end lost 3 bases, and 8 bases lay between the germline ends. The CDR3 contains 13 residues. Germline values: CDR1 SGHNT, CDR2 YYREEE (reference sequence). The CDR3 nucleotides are TGTGCCAGCAGCACAGCCGACTACAATGAGCAGTTCTTC. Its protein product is CASSTADYNEQFF.

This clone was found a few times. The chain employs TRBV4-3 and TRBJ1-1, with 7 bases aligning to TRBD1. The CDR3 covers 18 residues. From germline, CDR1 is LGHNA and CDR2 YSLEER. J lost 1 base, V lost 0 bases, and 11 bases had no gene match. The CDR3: CASSQDELQGLKNTEAFF. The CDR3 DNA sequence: TGCGCCAGCAGCCAAGACGAGCTACAGGGGCTGAAGAACACTGAAGCTTTCTTT.

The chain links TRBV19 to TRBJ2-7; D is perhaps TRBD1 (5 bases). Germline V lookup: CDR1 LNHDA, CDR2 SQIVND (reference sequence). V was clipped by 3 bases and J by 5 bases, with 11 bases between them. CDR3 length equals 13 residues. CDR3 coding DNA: TGTGCCAGTAGTATCCAGGGTTCCAACGAGCAGTACTTC. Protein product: CASSIQGSNEQYF.

CDR3 protein: CASSQGSTIGDYGYTF. The CDR3 nucleotides are TGTGCCAGCAGCCAAGGATCGACCATTGGAGACTATGGCTACACCTTC. The chain has TRBV4-2 and TRBJ1-2, with D unclear. CDR3 size: 16 residues. Trimming pared 1 base from V and 3 bases from J, leaving 15 bases between. Germline V gene lookup returns CDR1 LGHNA and CDR2 YNFKEQ.

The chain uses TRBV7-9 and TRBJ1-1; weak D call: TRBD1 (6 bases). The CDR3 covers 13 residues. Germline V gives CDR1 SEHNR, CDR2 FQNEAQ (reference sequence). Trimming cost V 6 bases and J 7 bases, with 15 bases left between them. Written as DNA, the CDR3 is TGTGCCAGCAGGGAACCCCAGGGGTTTGAAGCTTTCTTT. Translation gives CASREPQGFEAFF.

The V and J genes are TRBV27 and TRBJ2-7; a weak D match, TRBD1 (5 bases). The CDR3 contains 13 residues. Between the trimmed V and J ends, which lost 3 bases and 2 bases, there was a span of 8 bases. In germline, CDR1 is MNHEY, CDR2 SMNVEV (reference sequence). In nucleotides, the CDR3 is TGTGCCAGCAGTTTGGGGCAGACCTACGAGCAGTACTTC. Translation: CASSLGQTYEQYF.

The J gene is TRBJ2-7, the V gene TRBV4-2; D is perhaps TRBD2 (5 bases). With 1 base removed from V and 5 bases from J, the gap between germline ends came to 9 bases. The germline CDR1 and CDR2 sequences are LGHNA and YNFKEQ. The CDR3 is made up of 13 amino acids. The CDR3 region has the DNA TGTGCCAGCAGCCAAGCGGGGAGCGACGAGCAGTACTTC. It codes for CASSQAGSDEQYF.